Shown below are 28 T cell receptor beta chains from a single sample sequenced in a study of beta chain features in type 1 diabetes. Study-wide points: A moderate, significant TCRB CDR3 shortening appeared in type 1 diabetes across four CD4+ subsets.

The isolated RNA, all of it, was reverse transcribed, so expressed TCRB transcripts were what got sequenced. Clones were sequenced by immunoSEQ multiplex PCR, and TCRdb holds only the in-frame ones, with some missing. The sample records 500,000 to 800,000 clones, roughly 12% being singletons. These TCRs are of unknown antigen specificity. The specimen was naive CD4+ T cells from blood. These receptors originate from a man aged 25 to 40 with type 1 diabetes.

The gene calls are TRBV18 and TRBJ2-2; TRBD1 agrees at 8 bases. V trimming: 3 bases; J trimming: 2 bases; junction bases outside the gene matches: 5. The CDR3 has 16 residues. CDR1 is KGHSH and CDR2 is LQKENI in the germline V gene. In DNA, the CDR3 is TGTGCCAGCTCACCTCGGACAGGGTTCAACACCGGGGAGCTGTTTTTT. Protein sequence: CASSPRTGFNTGELFF.

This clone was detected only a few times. As DNA, the CDR3 is TGTGCCAGCAATTCAGGTCTTTTGGCCCCCTACGAGCAGTACTTC. Its translation is CASNSGLLAPYEQYF. V is TRBV28 and J is TRBJ2-7; D unclear. Germline values: CDR1 MDHEN, CDR2 SYDVKM. The CDR3 runs to 15 residues. The V gene lost 7 bases and the J gene lost 2 bases, with 18 bases spanning the gap. Full variable domain (rest looked up from reference TRBV28 and TRBJ2-7): DVKVTQSSRYLVKRTGEKVFLECVQDMDHENMFWYRQDPGLGLRLIYFSYDVKMKEKGDIPEGYSVSREKKERFSLILESASTNQTSMYLCASNSGLLAPYEQYFGPGTRLTVT.

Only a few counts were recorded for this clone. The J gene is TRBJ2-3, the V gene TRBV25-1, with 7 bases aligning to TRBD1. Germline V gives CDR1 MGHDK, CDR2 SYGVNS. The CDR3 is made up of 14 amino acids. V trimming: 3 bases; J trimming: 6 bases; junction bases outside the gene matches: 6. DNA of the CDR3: TGTGCCAGCAGTGACCCTCAGGGGGAGGATACGCAGTATTTT. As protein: CASSDPQGEDTQYF. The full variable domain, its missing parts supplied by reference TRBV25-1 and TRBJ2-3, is EADIYQTPRYLVIGTGKKITLECSQTMGHDKMYWYQQDPGMELHLIHYSYGVNSTEKGDLSSESTVSRIRTEHFPLTLESARPSHTSQYLCASSDPQGEDTQYFGPGTRLTVL.

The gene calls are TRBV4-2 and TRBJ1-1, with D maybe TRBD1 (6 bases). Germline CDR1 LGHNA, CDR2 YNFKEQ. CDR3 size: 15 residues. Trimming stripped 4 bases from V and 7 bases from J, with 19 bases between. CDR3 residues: CASSRDRRGDGEAFF. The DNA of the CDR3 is TGTGCCAGCAGCCGGGATAGGAGGGGGGACGGTGAAGCTTTCTTT.

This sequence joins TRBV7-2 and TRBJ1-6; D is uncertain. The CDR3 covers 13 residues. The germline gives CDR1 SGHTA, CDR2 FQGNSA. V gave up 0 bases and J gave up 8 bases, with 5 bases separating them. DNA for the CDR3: TGTGCCAGCAGCTTAGCGCGGGATTCACCCCTCCACTTT. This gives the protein CASSLARDSPLHF.

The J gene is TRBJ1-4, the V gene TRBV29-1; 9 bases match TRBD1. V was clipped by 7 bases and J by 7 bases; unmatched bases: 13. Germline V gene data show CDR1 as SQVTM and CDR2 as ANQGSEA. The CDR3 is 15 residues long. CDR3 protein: CSAGSSGQGIEKLFF. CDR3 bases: TGCAGCGCCGGCTCCTCGGGACAGGGAATTGAAAAACTGTTTTTT.

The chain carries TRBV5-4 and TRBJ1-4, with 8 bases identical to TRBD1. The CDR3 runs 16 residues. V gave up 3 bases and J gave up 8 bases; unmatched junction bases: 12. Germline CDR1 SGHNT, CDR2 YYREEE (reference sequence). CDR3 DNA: TGTGCCAGCAGCTCCCAGAAGACAGGGGAAGAGGAAAAACTGTTTTTT. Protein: CASSSQKTGEEEKLFF. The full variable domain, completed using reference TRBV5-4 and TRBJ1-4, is ETGVTQSPTHLIKTRGQQVTLRCSSQSGHNTVSWYQQALGQGPQFIFQYYREEENGRGNFPPRFSGLQFPNYSSELNVNALELDDSALYLCASSSQKTGEEEKLFFGSGTQLSVL.

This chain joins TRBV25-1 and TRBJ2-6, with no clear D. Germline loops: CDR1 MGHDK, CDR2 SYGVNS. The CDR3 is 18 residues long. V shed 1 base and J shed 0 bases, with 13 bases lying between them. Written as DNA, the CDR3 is TGTGCCAGCAGTGAATCGTCGATGGGGAACTCTGGGGCCAACGTCCTGACTTTC. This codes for CASSESSMGNSGANVLTF.

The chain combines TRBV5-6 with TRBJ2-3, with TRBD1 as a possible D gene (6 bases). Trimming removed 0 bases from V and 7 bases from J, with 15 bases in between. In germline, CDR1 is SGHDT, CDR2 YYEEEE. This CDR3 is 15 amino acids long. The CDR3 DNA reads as TGTGCCAGCAGCTTGGAGGCAGGGGCAACGCATACGCAGTATTTT. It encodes CASSLEAGATHTQYF.

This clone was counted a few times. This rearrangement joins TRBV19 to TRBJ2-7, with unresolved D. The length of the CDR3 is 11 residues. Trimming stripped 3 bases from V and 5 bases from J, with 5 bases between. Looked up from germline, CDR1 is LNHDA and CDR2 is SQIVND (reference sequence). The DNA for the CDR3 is TGTGCCAGTAGTATGGGTAACGAGCAGTACTTC. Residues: CASSMGNEQYF.

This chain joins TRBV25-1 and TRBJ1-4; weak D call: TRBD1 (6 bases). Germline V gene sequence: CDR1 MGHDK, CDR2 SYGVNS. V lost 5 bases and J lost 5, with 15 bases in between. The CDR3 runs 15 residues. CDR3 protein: CASSRATGWNEKLFF. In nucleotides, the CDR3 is TGTGCCAGCAGTCGTGCGACAGGTTGGAATGAAAAACTGTTTTTT.

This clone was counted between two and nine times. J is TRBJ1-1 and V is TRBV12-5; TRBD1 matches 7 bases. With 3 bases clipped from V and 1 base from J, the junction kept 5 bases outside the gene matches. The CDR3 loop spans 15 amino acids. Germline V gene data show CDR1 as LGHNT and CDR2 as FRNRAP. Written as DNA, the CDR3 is TGTGCTAGTGGTTTTTCGACAGGGCAGAACACTGAAGCTTTCTTT. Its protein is CASGFSTGQNTEAFF.

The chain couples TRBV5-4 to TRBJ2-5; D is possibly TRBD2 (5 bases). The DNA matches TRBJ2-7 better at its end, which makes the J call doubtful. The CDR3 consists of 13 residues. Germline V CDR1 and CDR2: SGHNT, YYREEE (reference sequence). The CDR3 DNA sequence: TGTGCCAGCAGTCCGGGGTTTTCCTACGAGCAGTACTTC. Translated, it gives CASSPGFSYEQYF.

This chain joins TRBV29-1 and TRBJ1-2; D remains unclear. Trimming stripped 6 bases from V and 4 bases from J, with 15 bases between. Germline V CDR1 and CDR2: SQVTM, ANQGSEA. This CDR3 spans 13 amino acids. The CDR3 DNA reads TGCAGCGTCGCCAGCGAGTTACCCTATGGCTACACCTTC. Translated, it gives CSVASELPYGYTF.

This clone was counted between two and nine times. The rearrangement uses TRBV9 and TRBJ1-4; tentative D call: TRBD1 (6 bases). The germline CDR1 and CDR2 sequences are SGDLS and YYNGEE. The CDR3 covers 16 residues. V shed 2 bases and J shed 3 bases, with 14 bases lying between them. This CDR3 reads CASSVAGGAANEKLFF. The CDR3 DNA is TGTGCCAGCAGCGTCGCCGGGGGCGCGGCTAATGAAAAACTGTTTTTT.

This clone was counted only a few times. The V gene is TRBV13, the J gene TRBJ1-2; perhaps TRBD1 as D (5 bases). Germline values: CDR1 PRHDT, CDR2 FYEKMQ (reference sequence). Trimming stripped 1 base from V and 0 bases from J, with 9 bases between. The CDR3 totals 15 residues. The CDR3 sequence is CASSLARGTNYGYTF. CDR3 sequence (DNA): TGTGCCAGCAGCTTAGCGAGGGGTACTAACTATGGCTACACCTTC.

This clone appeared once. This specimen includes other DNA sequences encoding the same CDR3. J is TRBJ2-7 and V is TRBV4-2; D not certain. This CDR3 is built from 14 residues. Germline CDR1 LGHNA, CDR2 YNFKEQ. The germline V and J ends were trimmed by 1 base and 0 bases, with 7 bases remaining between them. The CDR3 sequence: CASSQGGSSYEQYF. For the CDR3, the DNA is TGTGCCAGCAGCCAAGGAGGTAGCTCCTACGAGCAGTACTTC.

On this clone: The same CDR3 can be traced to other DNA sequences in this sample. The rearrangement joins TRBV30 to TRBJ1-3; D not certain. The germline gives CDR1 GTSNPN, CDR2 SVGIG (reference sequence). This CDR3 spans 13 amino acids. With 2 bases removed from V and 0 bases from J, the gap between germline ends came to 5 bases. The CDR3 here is CAWSIGSGNTIYF. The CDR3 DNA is TGTGCCTGGAGTATAGGCTCTGGAAACACCATATATTTT.

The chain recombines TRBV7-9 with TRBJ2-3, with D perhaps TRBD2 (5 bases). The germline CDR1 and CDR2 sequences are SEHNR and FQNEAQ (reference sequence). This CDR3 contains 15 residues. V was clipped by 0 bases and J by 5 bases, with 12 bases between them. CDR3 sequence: CASSLASGDQDTQYF. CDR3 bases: TGTGCCAGCAGCTTAGCGTCCGGGGATCAAGATACGCAGTATTTT.

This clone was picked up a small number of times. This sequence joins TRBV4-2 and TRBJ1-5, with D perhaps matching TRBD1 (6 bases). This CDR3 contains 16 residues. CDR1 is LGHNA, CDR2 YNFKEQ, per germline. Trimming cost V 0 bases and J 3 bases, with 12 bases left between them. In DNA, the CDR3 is TGTGCCAGCAGCCAAGATCGGGGGCCCAACAATCAGCCCCAGCATTTT. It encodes CASSQDRGPNNQPQHF.

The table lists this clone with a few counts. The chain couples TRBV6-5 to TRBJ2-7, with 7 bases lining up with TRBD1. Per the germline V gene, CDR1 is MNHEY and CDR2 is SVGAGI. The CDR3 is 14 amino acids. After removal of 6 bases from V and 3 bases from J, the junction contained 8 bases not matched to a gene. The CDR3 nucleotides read TGTGCCAGCAGGGGACAGAGAACTATCTACGAGCAGTACTTC. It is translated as CASRGQRTIYEQYF.

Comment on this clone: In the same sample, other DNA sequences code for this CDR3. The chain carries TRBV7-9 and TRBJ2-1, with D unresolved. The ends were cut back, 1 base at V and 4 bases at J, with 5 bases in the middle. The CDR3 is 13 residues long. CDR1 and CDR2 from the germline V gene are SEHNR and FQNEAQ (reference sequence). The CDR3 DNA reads TGTGCCAGCAGCTTAGTGACTTACAATGAGCAGTTCTTC. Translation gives CASSLVTYNEQFF. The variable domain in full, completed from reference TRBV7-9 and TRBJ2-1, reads DTGVSQNPRHKITKRGQNVTFRCDPISEHNRLYWYRQTLGQGPEFLTYFQNEAQLEKSRLLSDRFSAERPKGSFSTLEIQRTEQGDSAMYLCASSLVTYNEQFFGPGTRLTVL.

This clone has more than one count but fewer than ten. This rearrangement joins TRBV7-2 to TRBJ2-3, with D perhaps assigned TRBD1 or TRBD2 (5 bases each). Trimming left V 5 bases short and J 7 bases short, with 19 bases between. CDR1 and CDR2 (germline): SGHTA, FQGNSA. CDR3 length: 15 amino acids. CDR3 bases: TGTGCCAGCAGCCCCTATACTGGGACCGAGAATACGCAGTATTTT. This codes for CASSPYTGTENTQYF.

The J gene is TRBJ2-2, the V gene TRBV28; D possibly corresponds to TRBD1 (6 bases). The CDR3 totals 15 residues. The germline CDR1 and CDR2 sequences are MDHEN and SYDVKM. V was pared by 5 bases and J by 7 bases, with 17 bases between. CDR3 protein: CASSNRQVSNGELFF. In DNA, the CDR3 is TGTGCCAGCAGTAACAGACAGGTCTCCAACGGGGAGCTGTTTTTT.

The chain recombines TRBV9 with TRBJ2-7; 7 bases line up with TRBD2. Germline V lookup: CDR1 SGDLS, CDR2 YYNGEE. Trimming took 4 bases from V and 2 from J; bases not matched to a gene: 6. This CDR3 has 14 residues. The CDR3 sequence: CASSYGLVAYEQYF. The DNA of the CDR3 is TGTGCCAGCAGCTATGGACTAGTTGCCTACGAGCAGTACTTC.

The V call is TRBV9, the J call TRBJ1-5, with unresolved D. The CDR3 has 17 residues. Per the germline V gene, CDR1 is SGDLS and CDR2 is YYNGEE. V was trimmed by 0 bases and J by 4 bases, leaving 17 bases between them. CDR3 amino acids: CASSVGTGSGENQPQHF. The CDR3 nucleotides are TGTGCCAGCAGCGTAGGTACGGGGTCCGGAGAGAATCAGCCCCAGCATTTT. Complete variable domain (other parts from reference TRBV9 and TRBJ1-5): DSGVTQTPKHLITATGQRVTLRCSPRSGDLSVYWYQQSLDQGLQFLIQYYNGEERAKGNILERFSAQQFPDLHSELNLSSLELGDSALYFCASSVGTGSGENQPQHFGDGTRLSIL.

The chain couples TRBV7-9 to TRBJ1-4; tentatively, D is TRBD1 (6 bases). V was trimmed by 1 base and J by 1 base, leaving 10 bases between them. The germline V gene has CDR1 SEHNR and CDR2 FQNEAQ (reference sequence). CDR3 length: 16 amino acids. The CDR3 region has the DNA TGTGCCAGCAGCTTAGGCCAACAGGGAACTAATGAAAAACTGTTTTTT. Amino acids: CASSLGQQGTNEKLFF.

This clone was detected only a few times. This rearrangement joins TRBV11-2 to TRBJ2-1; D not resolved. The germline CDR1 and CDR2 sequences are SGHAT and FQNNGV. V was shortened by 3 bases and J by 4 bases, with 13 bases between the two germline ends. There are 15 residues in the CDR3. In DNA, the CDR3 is TGTGCCAGCAGCTTCGGATATTCAGCTTACAATGAGCAGTTCTTC. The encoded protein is CASSFGYSAYNEQFF.